This passage covers 13 T cell receptor beta chains from one sample sequenced in a study of blood T cell repertoires in COVID-19. Libraries were prepared by immunoSEQ multiplex PCR; TCRdb keeps only in-frame clonotypes and omits some of them. The sample has roughly 76,000 clones, around 86% seen once. Sequenced material: peripheral blood. The source of these receptors is a woman aged 80 or over with active or convalescent COVID-19.

The chain recombines TRBV3-1 (or the pseudogene TRBV3-2) with TRBJ2-7; a possible D gene is TRBD2 (5 bases). V shed 4 bases and J shed 6 bases, with 19 bases lying between them. The V gene's germline CDR1 is LGHDT and CDR2 YNNKEL (reference sequence). The CDR3 covers 15 residues. In DNA form, the CDR3 reads TGTGCCAGCAGCCGAGGGCCCACCCCCTGGGGCGAGCAGTACTTC. Residues: CASSRGPTPWGEQYF.

J is TRBJ1-6 and V is TRBV25-1; D remains unclear. Germline-derived CDR1 and CDR2 are MGHDK and SYGVNS. The CDR3 runs 14 residues. V gave up 0 bases and J gave up 11 bases, with 11 bases separating them. The CDR3 here is CASSEYRERAPLHF. The CDR3 nucleotides are TGTGCCAGCAGTGAATATAGGGAGAGAGCACCCCTCCACTTT.

This clone appeared a single time. Mismatch with germline at one junction end may stem from a read error. The chain couples TRBV5-1 to TRBJ1-2, with 7 bases lining up with TRBD1. CDR1 and CDR2 from the germline V gene are SGHRS and YFSETQ. The CDR3 consists of 16 residues. The CDR3 DNA sequence: TGCGCCAGTAGCTTTTCCGACCAGATGACAGGGAATGGCTACACCTTC. This codes for CASSFSDQMTGNGYTF.

The chain is built from TRBV28 and TRBJ1-1; 7 bases are a match to TRBD1. V lost 3 bases, J lost 1 base, and 5 bases stayed unmatched. The CDR3 is made up of 15 amino acids. Germline assignment: CDR1 MDHEN and CDR2 SYDVKM. CDR3 bases: TGTGCCAGCAGTTTCTCTGGGACAGCGAACACTGAAGCTTTCTTT. This codes for CASSFSGTANTEAFF.

Comments on this clone: The junction shows a germline mismatch at one end, possibly a read error. The J gene is TRBJ1-3, the V gene TRBV7-2; a possible D gene is TRBD1 (5 bases). Germline V lookup: CDR1 SGHTA, CDR2 FQGNSA. There are 15 residues in the CDR3. CDR3: CASSLEYTGGNTIYF. CDR3 in DNA: TGTGCCAGCAGTTTAGAGTACACAGGTGGAAACACCATATATTTT.

CDR3 sequence reads: CASSPGQGRGYTF. CDR3 DNA sequence: TGTGCCAGCAGCCCAGGACAGGGTAGAGGCTACACCTTC. This chain joins TRBV6-5 and TRBJ1-2; the match to TRBD1 covers 8 bases. V lost 6 bases and J lost 8; bases outside the gene matches: 8. CDR1 is MNHEY, CDR2 SVGAGI, per germline. This CDR3 contains 13 residues.

This chain's CDR3 is CASSLCYPSISPLHF. The DNA of the CDR3 is TGTGCCAGCAGCCTCTGCTACCCTTCAATCTCACCCCTCCACTTT. The chain employs TRBV12-1 and TRBJ1-6. TRBV12-1 is classified as a pseudogene. CDR3 length: 15 amino acids.

The J gene is TRBJ1-4, the V gene TRBV2; 9 bases match TRBD1. J was trimmed by 8 bases and V by 4 bases; bases with no gene match: 5. The length of the CDR3 is 14 residues. Germline values: CDR1 SNHLY, CDR2 FYNNEI. The CDR3 sequence: CASSVQGAREKLFF. The DNA for the CDR3 is TGTGCCAGCAGTGTACAGGGGGCGAGGGAAAAACTGTTTTTT.

This clone was observed a single time. The V gene is TRBV18, the J gene TRBJ2-1, with 10 bases identical to TRBD1. Germline V gene lookup returns CDR1 KGHSH and CDR2 LQKENI. The length of the CDR3 is 15 residues. With V trimmed by 2 bases and J by 6 bases, 4 bases remained unmatched. CDR3 nucleotide sequence: TGTGCCAGCTCACCAGCGGGACAGGGGTTCAATGAGCAGTTCTTC. The encoded protein is CASSPAGQGFNEQFF.

This clone has just one count. The rearrangement uses TRBV9 and TRBJ2-1; D may be TRBD2 (6 bases). The V and J ends lost 3 bases and 0 bases respectively, with 16 bases between them. The length of the CDR3 is 17 residues. From germline, CDR1 is SGDLS and CDR2 YYNGEE. This CDR3 is CASSGPGLPTSYNEQFF. The CDR3 DNA follows: TGTGCCAGCAGCGGCCCGGGACTCCCAACCTCCTACAATGAGCAGTTCTTC.

The J gene is TRBJ1-5, the V gene TRBV6-5; D unclear. V lost 10 bases and J 0 bases, leaving 16 bases between the germline ends. The germline CDR1 and CDR2 sequences are MNHEY and SVGAGI. This CDR3 is 15 amino acids long. For the CDR3, the DNA is TGTGCCACCTTCAGAGGGCAATATAGCAATCAGCCCCAGCATTTT. Amino acid sequence: CATFRGQYSNQPQHF.

This rearrangement joins TRBV28 to TRBJ2-3, with TRBD2 as a possible D gene (7 bases). V was clipped by 2 bases and J by 0 bases, with 9 bases between them. CDR3 length: 15 amino acids. Looked up from germline, CDR1 is MDHEN and CDR2 is SYDVKM. CDR3 nucleotide sequence: TGTGCCAGCAGTTTAGGGGGGGGCAGCACAGATACGCAGTATTTT. This codes for CASSLGGGSTDTQYF. The entire variable domain, with the rest obtained from reference TRBV28 and TRBJ2-3, is as follows: DVKVTQSSRYLVKRTGEKVFLECVQDMDHENMFWYRQDPGLGLRLIYFSYDVKMKEKGDIPEGYSVSREKKERFSLILESASTNQTSMYLCASSLGGGSTDTQYFGPGTRLTVL.

This rearrangement joins TRBV27 to TRBJ2-3, with D perhaps matching TRBD1 (6 bases). CDR1 is MNHEY, CDR2 SMNVEV, per germline (reference sequence). Trimming pared 6 bases from V and 8 bases from J, leaving 15 bases between. CDR3 length: 13 amino acids. The CDR3: CASSQQQGSTQYF. CDR3 coding DNA: TGTGCCAGCAGCCAACAACAGGGAAGTACGCAGTATTTT.